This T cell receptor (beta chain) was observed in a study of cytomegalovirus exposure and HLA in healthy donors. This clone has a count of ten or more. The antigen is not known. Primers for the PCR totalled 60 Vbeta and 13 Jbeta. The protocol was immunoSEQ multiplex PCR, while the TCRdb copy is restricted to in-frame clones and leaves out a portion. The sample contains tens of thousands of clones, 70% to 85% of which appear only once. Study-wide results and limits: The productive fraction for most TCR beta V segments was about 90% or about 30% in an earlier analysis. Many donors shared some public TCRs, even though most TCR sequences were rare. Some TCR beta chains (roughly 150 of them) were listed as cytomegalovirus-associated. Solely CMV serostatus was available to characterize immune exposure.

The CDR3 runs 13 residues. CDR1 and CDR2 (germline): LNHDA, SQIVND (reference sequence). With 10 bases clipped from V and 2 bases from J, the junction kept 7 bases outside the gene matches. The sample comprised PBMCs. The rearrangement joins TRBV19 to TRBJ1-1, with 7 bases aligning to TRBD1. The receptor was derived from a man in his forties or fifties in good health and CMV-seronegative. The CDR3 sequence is CATQGQFNTEAFF. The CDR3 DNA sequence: TGTGCCACCCAGGGACAGTTTAACACTGAAGCTTTCTTT.